Presented here are 26 T cell receptor beta chains from one specimen sequenced in a study of cytomegalovirus exposure and HLA in healthy donors. PCR primers comprised 60 Vbeta and 13 Jbeta primers. Sequencing was performed with immunoSEQ multiplex PCR; in TCRdb, only in-frame clones are kept and a portion is missing. The data contain tens of thousands of clones, roughly 80% of them seen just once; the ten biggest clones take up roughly 2.9%. Sequencing input: PBMCs. The receptor set was obtained from a woman younger than 45 in good health and CMV-seronegative.

The genes are TRBV7-2 and TRBJ2-7; a possible D gene is TRBD1 (6 bases). The CDR3 totals 14 residues. V was cut by 1 base and J by 2 bases, with 9 bases left in between. Germline lookup yields CDR1 SGHTA and CDR2 FQGNSA. The CDR3 protein is CASSLEGGTYEQYF. CDR3 nucleotides: TGTGCCAGCAGCTTAGAAGGGGGAACCTACGAGCAGTACTTC.

The CDR3 sequence: CASSAGGGYGYTF. In DNA, the CDR3 is TGTGCCAGTAGTGCTGGGGGCGGCTATGGCTACACCTTC. This chain links TRBV19 with TRBJ1-2; the D gene is possibly TRBD1 (6 bases). Trimming left V 5 bases short and J 4 bases short, with 11 bases between. The CDR3 consists of 13 residues. Germline lookup yields CDR1 LNHDA and CDR2 SQIVND (reference sequence).

The V gene is TRBV10-3, the J gene TRBJ1-5; 10 bases fit TRBD1. The CDR3 covers 12 residues. Losses at the gene ends were 9 bases for V and 5 bases for J; bases not matched to a gene: 1. CDR1 ENHRY and CDR2 SYGVKD come from the germline V gene. The CDR3 sequence: CAMGTGDQPQHF. In DNA form, the CDR3 reads TGTGCCATGGGGACAGGGGATCAGCCCCAGCATTTT.

The chain joins TRBV7-9 to TRBJ2-7, with 8 nucleotides matching TRBD1. Germline CDR1 and CDR2: SEHNR and FQNEAQ (reference sequence). The CDR3 totals 15 residues. The J segment lost 5 bases and the V segment lost 5 bases, leaving 11 bases of the junction unmatched. CDR3 DNA sequence: TGTGCCAGCAGCCTCTCCGGGACAGGTCAGCACGAGCAGTACTTC. Its protein is CASSLSGTGQHEQYF.

CDR3 sequence reads: CASSLIQSGSYEQYF. CDR3 bases: TGTGCCAGCAGTTTGATCCAATCAGGGTCATACGAGCAGTACTTC. V gene TRBV6-1 combines with J gene TRBJ2-5, with D tentatively TRBD1 (5 bases). The end of the DNA is better explained by TRBJ2-7, so the J call may be wrong. The germline V gene encodes CDR1 MNHNS and CDR2 SASEGT. The CDR3 runs 15 residues.

V and J are TRBV19 and TRBJ1-5; D might be TRBD1 (6 bases). Germline values: CDR1 LNHDA, CDR2 SQIVND (reference sequence). The CDR3 length is 15 residues. Trimming left V 3 bases short and J 2 bases short, with 11 bases between. The CDR3 DNA reads as TGTGCCAGTAGTATTGGGGGGGCCGGCAATCAGCCCCAGCATTTT. It encodes CASSIGGAGNQPQHF.

The V and J genes are TRBV7-2 and TRBJ1-1; no clear D. The CDR3 is 17 residues long. Trimming cost V 0 bases and J 0 bases, with 14 bases left between them. Germline lookup yields CDR1 SGHTA and CDR2 FQGNSA. CDR3 region: CASSLAGAPPMNTEAFF. The CDR3 DNA is TGTGCCAGCAGCTTAGCGGGAGCCCCCCCCATGAACACTGAAGCTTTCTTT. Full variable domain (outside the CDR3, taken from reference TRBV7-2 and TRBJ1-1): GAGVSQSPSNKVTEKGKDVELRCDPISGHTALYWYRQSLGQGLEFLIYFQGNSAPDKSGLPSDRFSAERTGGSVSTLTIQRTQQEDSAVYLCASSLAGAPPMNTEAFFGQGTRLTVV.

A word on this clone: Other DNA sequences within the sample encode an identical CDR3. The chain uses TRBV2 and TRBJ2-1; 12 nucleotides agree with TRBD2. This CDR3 comprises 15 residues. CDR1 and CDR2 (germline): SNHLY, FYNNEI. The ends lost 6 bases at V and 0 bases at J; junction bases unmatched: 0. The CDR3 DNA reads TGTGCCAGCAGGGGACTAGCGGGCTCCTACAATGAGCAGTTCTTC. The encoded protein is CASRGLAGSYNEQFF.

This clone was found a few times. The chain combines TRBV6-1 with TRBJ2-5; possibly TRBD2 for D (6 bases). V was shortened by 3 bases and J by 2 bases, with 7 bases between the two germline ends. The CDR3 is made up of 13 amino acids. Germline V gene data show CDR1 as MNHNS and CDR2 as SASEGT. In nucleotides, the CDR3 is TGTGCCAGCAGTGATGGGGGGCAAGAGACCCAGTACTTC. This translates into CASSDGGQETQYF.

This chain connects TRBV5-4 to TRBJ2-1, with D perhaps matching TRBD2 (7 bases). The CDR3 is 16 amino acids. Trimming took off 5 bases at V and 2 bases at J, with 17 bases between the two ends. CDR1 is SGHNT, CDR2 YYREEE, per germline (reference sequence). CDR3 amino acids: CASRMAGAGAYNEQFF. The CDR3 DNA is TGTGCCAGCAGAATGGCGGGGGCAGGTGCCTACAATGAGCAGTTCTTC.

The gene calls are TRBV19 and TRBJ2-7; 8 nucleotides agree with TRBD2. V trimming: 4 bases; J trimming: 2 bases; junction bases outside the gene matches: 7. In germline, CDR1 is LNHDA, CDR2 SQIVND (reference sequence). The CDR3 runs 15 residues. The CDR3 sequence: CASSNQGLGTYEQYF. The CDR3 DNA sequence: TGTGCCAGTAGTAATCAGGGACTAGGGACCTACGAGCAGTACTTC.

The table lists this clone with a count of one. The CDR3 protein is CASSQRHSGGGTHEQFF. The CDR3 nucleotides are TGTGCCAGCAGCCAACGGCACAGCGGGGGAGGCACCCATGAGCAGTTCTTC. The rearrangement uses TRBV7-2 and TRBJ2-1; 8 nucleotides line up with TRBD2. The germline gives CDR1 SGHTA, CDR2 FQGNSA. Losses at the gene ends were 5 bases for V and 8 bases for J; bases not matched to a gene: 17. The CDR3 consists of 17 residues.

This clone was picked up a small number of times. The V and J genes are TRBV6-1 and TRBJ1-5; D is ambiguous. V gave up 2 bases and J gave up 1 base, with 9 bases separating them. The V gene's germline CDR1 is MNHNS and CDR2 SASEGT. This CDR3 is built from 15 residues. The CDR3 sequence: CASSELHGSNQPQHF. CDR3 sequence (DNA): TGTGCCAGCAGTGAACTTCATGGCAGCAATCAGCCCCAGCATTTT.

The chain links TRBV2 to TRBJ2-2, with TRBD1 as a possible D gene (5 bases). The CDR3 totals 14 residues. Germline V CDR1 and CDR2: SNHLY, FYNNEI. V lost 5 bases, J lost 5 bases, and 12 bases lay in between. The CDR3 protein is CASSPPGHTGELFF. DNA of the CDR3: TGTGCCAGCAGTCCGCCAGGGCATACCGGGGAGCTGTTTTTT.

In nucleotides, the CDR3 is TGTGCCAGTAGTGTGCGTGGGAGCTCCTACAATGAGCAGTTCTTC. This encodes CASSVRGSSYNEQFF. The rearrangement joins TRBV19 to TRBJ2-1; D perhaps matches TRBD2 (5 bases). Trimming pared 5 bases from V and 0 bases from J, leaving 11 bases between. In germline, CDR1 is LNHDA, CDR2 SQIVND (reference sequence). The CDR3 contains 15 residues.

The chain combines TRBV27 with TRBJ1-4; D gene unclear. The CDR3 length is 19 residues. Per the germline V gene, CDR1 is MNHEY and CDR2 is SMNVEV (reference sequence). V was cut by 6 bases and J by 0 bases, with 23 bases left in between. This CDR3 is CASRKGRRPIAATNEKLFF. CDR3 bases: TGTGCCAGCAGAAAGGGCCGGCGGCCGATAGCGGCAACTAATGAAAAACTGTTTTTT.

There are a few counts of this clone. The DNA for the CDR3 is TGTGCCAGCAGCTTAGCTGGGGATCCGGGGGACCTATTAGGCTACACCTTC. Amino acids: CASSLAGDPGDLLGYTF. This sequence joins TRBV7-9 and TRBJ1-2; weak D call: TRBD1 (5 bases). CDR3 size: 17 residues. Trimming took 0 bases from V and 8 from J, leaving 22 bases between them. Per the germline V gene, CDR1 is SEHNR and CDR2 is FQNEAQ (reference sequence). Combining the CDR3 with reference TRBV7-9 and TRBJ1-2 gives the whole variable domain DTGVSQNPRHKITKRGQNVTFRCDPISEHNRLYWYRQTLGQGPEFLTYFQNEAQLEKSRLLSDRFSAERPKGSFSTLEIQRTEQGDSAMYLCASSLAGDPGDLLGYTFGSGTRLTVV.

This clone came up once. This chain links TRBV4-3 with TRBJ2-2; maybe TRBD1 (6 bases). Germline values: CDR1 LGHNA, CDR2 YSLEER. V gave up 11 bases and J gave up 3 bases, with 16 bases separating them. There are 14 residues in the CDR3. Here the CDR3 DNA reads TGCGCCGGTCGACAGGACTTATACACCGGGGAGCTGTTTTTT. It specifies CAGRQDLYTGELFF.

The chain links TRBV7-6 to TRBJ1-3; 7 nucleotides line up with TRBD1. CDR1 is SGHVS, CDR2 FNYEAQ, per germline. V lost 2 bases, J lost 0 bases, and 1 base stayed unmatched. The CDR3 contains 15 residues. The CDR3 nucleotides are TGTGCCAGCAGCTTAACAGGGGCCTCTGGAAACACCATATATTTT. Translated: CASSLTGASGNTIYF.

The genes are TRBV9 and TRBJ1-2; D is undetermined. The V end lost 1 base, the J end lost 4 bases, and 8 bases lay between the germline ends. The CDR3 sequence is 13 residues long. CDR1 is SGDLS, CDR2 YYNGEE, per germline. CDR3 bases: TGTGCCAGCAGCGTATCCGGTACCTATGGCTACACCTTC. Translated, it gives CASSVSGTYGYTF.

The genes are TRBV6-4 and TRBJ2-1, with D maybe TRBD2 (5 bases). V lost 0 bases, J lost 10 bases, and 10 bases lay in between. This CDR3 region has 13 residues. CDR1 is MRHNA, CDR2 SNTAGT, per germline. CDR3 nucleotides: TGTGCCAGCAGTGACTCGAAACGCGGGGAGCAGTTCTTC. Translated, it gives CASSDSKRGEQFF.

The rearrangement uses TRBV4-1 and TRBJ1-3; D remains ambiguous. Germline CDR1 and CDR2: MGHRA and YSYEKL. The CDR3 consists of 15 residues. Trimming took off 1 base at V and 0 bases at J, with 7 bases between the two ends. Here the CDR3 DNA reads TGCGCCAGCAGCCAAGCCGGGAGCTCTGGAAACACCATATATTTT. Residues: CASSQAGSSGNTIYF.

V and J are TRBV30 and TRBJ1-4, with D perhaps TRBD1 (5 bases). CDR3 length: 12 residues. Between the trimmed V and J ends, which lost 4 bases and 4 bases, there was a span of 7 bases. Germline V gives CDR1 GTSNPN, CDR2 SVGIG (reference sequence). The CDR3 sequence: CAWTGNNEKLFF. In nucleotides, the CDR3 is TGTGCCTGGACAGGGAATAATGAAAAACTGTTTTTT. The variable domain in full, completed from reference TRBV30 and TRBJ1-4, reads SQTIHQWPATLVQPVGSPLSLECTVEGTSNPNLYWYRQAAGRGLQLLFYSVGIGQISSEVPQNLSASRPQDRQFILSSKKLLLSDSGFYLCAWTGNNEKLFFGSGTQLSVL.

The chain couples TRBV28 to TRBJ2-7; 7 bases align to TRBD2. CDR1 and CDR2 (germline): MDHEN, SYDVKM. This CDR3 is 14 amino acids long. After removal of 4 bases from V and 8 bases from J, the junction contained 11 bases not matched to a gene. The CDR3 nucleotides read TGTGCCAGCAGTTCAGGGACTACCGTTACGAAGCAGTACTTC. Amino acids: CASSSGTTVTKQYF.

J is TRBJ1-5 and V is TRBV6-5; possibly TRBD1 for D (6 bases). V gave up 0 bases and J gave up 4 bases, with 10 bases separating them. The CDR3 is 15 residues long. CDR1 and CDR2 from the germline V gene are MNHEY and SVGAGI. In DNA form, the CDR3 reads TGTGCCAGCAGTTACTCGCGGACAGCGAATCAGCCCCAGCATTTT. Translation gives CASSYSRTANQPQHF.

The chain uses TRBV5-1 and TRBJ2-7; D call uncertain. The CDR3 has 14 residues. V lost 2 bases and J lost 2, with 11 bases in between. Germline CDR1 and CDR2: SGHRS and YFSETQ. CDR3 DNA: TGCGCCAGCAGCTTAGGAGACGCCGCCTACGAGCAGTACTTC. Translation gives CASSLGDAAYEQYF.